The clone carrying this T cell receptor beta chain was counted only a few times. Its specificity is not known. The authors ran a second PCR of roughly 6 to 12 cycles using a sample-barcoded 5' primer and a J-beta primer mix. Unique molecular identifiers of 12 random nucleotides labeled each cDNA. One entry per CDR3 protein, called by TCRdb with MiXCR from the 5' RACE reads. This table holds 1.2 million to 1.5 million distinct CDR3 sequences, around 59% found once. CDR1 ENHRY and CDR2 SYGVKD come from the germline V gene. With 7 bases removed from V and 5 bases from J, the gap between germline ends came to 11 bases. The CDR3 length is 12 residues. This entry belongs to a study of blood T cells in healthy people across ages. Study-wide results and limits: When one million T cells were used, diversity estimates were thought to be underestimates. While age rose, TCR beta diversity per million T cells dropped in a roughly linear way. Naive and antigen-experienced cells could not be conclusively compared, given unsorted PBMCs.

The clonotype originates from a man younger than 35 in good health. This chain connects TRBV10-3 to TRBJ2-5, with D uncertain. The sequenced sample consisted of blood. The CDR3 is CAINSGEETQYF. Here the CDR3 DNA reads TGTGCCATCAACTCCGGAGAGGAGACCCAGTACTTC.